Listed below are T cell receptor beta chains from one sample, sequenced in a study of T cell responses to AZD1222 COVID-19 vaccine. The repertoire was sequenced with immunoSEQ multiplex PCR; TCRdb's copy has only in-frame clones and lacks some. Of about 150,000 clones detected, around 91% appear once; the ten largest clones hold about 5.3%. The material was peripheral blood, obtained on day 0 of AZD1222 vaccination. These receptors were taken from an adult in good health. Each CDR3 is given with its conserved first and last residue. The D gene is left open where the match is weak. Not all rows give a size; the values are once, few, many and, for expanded clones, a class.

V gene: TRBV7-9
J gene: TRBJ1-1
D gene: NA
clone size: few
CDR3 protein: CASSLVDRYTEAFF
CDR3 DNA: TGTGCCAGCAGCTTAGTAGACAGATATACTGAAGCTTTCTTT

V gene: TRBV5-6
J gene: TRBJ1-5
D gene: TRBD1
clone size: NA
CDR3 protein: CASSFFSGGGQPQHF
CDR3 DNA: TGTGCCAGCAGCTTCTTTTCAGGGGGTGGACAGCCCCAGCATTTT

V gene: TRBV13
J gene: TRBJ2-2
D gene: NA
clone size: NA
CDR3 protein: CASSLRSWGSAGELFF
CDR3 DNA: TGTGCCAGCAGCCTCCGATCGTGGGGGAGTGCCGGGGAGCTGTTTTTT

V gene: TRBV6-2/TRBV6-3
J gene: TRBJ2-2
D gene: NA
clone size: few
CDR3 protein: CASSPLGGMAGWETGELFF
CDR3 DNA: TGTGCCAGCAGCCCTCTGGGGGGCATGGCGGGTTGGGAAACCGGGGAGCTGTTTTTT

V gene: TRBV21-1
J gene: TRBJ1-5
D gene: NA
clone size: NA
CDR3 protein: CASSPPGGGNQPQHF
CDR3 DNA: TGTGCCAGCAGCCCCCCCGGGGGGGGCAATCAGCCCCAGCATTTT

V gene: TRBV19
J gene: TRBJ2-6
D gene: NA
clone size: NA
CDR3 protein: CATHPGRRESAGANVLTF
CDR3 DNA: TGTGCCACCCACCCGGGTCGGCGCGAGTCGGCTGGGGCCAACGTCCTGACTTTC

V gene: TRBV5-1
J gene: TRBJ2-6
D gene: NA
clone size: NA
CDR3 protein: CASSPGSGANVLTF
CDR3 DNA: TGCGCCAGCAGCCCAGGGTCCGGGGCCAACGTCCTGACTTTC

V gene: TRBV5-4
J gene: TRBJ1-6
D gene: NA
clone size: NA
CDR3 protein: CASSFAGPNSPLHF
CDR3 DNA: TGTGCCAGCAGCTTCGCAGGGCCGAATTCACCCCTCCACTTT

V gene: TRBV28
J gene: TRBJ2-7
D gene: NA
clone size: NA
CDR3 protein: CASNLQGPGSYEQYF
CDR3 DNA: TGTGCCAGCAACCTTCAGGGGCCTGGATCCTACGAGCAGTACTTC

V gene: TRBV7-8
J gene: TRBJ2-7
D gene: NA
clone size: NA
CDR3 protein: CASSYNYEQYF
CDR3 DNA: TGTGCCAGCAGCTACAACTACGAGCAGTACTTC

V gene: TRBV15
J gene: TRBJ1-1
D gene: NA
clone size: NA
CDR3 protein: CATSRGGFPEAFF
CDR3 DNA: TGTGCCACCAGCAGAGGGGGTTTTCCTGAAGCTTTCTTT

V gene: TRBV2
J gene: TRBJ1-2
D gene: NA
clone size: NA
CDR3 protein: CAIEGRAWNYGYTF
CDR3 DNA: TGTGCCATCGAGGGTCGGGCATGGAACTATGGCTACACCTTC

V gene: TRBV7-9
J gene: TRBJ2-1
D gene: TRBD1
clone size: NA
CDR3 protein: CASSLGQGPYNEQFF
CDR3 DNA: TGTGCCAGCAGCCTGGGACAGGGCCCCTACAATGAGCAGTTCTTC

V gene: TRBV6-2/TRBV6-3
J gene: TRBJ1-5
D gene: NA
clone size: NA
CDR3 protein: CASSRSMRGSNQPQHF
CDR3 DNA: TGTGCCAGCAGTCGCTCGATGAGGGGTAGCAATCAGCCCCAGCATTTT

V gene: TRBV27
J gene: TRBJ2-1
D gene: NA
clone size: NA
CDR3 protein: CASNHRGNNEQFF
CDR3 DNA: TGTGCCAGCAACCACCGAGGGAACAATGAGCAGTTCTTC

V gene: TRBV5-6
J gene: TRBJ1-2
D gene: TRBD1
clone size: NA
CDR3 protein: CASREGGWDYGYTF
CDR3 DNA: TGTGCCAGCAGAGAAGGGGGCTGGGACTATGGCTACACCTTC

V gene: TRBV7-2
J gene: TRBJ2-4
D gene: TRBD1
clone size: NA
CDR3 protein: CASSPRGQGNIQYF
CDR3 DNA: TGTGCCAGCAGCCCCCGAGGACAGGGCAACATTCAGTACTTC

V gene: TRBV30
J gene: TRBJ1-1
D gene: NA
clone size: NA
CDR3 protein: CAWEPHTEAFF
CDR3 DNA: TGTGCCTGGGAGCCTCACACTGAAGCTTTCTTT

V gene: TRBV19
J gene: TRBJ2-6
D gene: NA
clone size: NA
CDR3 protein: CASITSPGGANVLTF
CDR3 DNA: TGTGCCAGTATAACTAGCCCCGGGGGGGCCAACGTCCTGACTTTC

V gene: TRBV4-3
J gene: TRBJ2-7
D gene: NA
clone size: NA
CDR3 protein: CASSQGLTEGGYEQYF
CDR3 DNA: TGCGCCAGCAGCCAAGGCTTGACAGAAGGGGGCTACGAGCAGTACTTC

V gene: TRBV27
J gene: TRBJ2-7
D gene: TRBD2
clone size: NA
CDR3 protein: CASSLGSGTYEQYF
CDR3 DNA: TGTGCCAGCAGTTTAGGTAGCGGGACCTACGAGCAGTACTTC

V gene: TRBV7-9
J gene: TRBJ1-6
D gene: NA
clone size: once
CDR3 protein: CASSFGPGTPLHF
CDR3 DNA: TGTGCCAGCAGCTTCGGACCAGGGACACCCCTCCACTTT

V gene: TRBV3-1/TRBV3-2
J gene: TRBJ1-2
D gene: NA
clone size: NA
CDR3 protein: CASSQEDGVKLDGYTF
CDR3 DNA: TGTGCCAGCAGCCAAGAGGACGGGGTTAAGTTGGATGGCTACACCTTC

V gene: TRBV28
J gene: TRBJ1-5
D gene: TRBD1
clone size: NA
CDR3 protein: CASGTGKQPQHF
CDR3 DNA: TGTGCCAGCGGGACAGGCAAGCAGCCCCAGCATTTT

V gene: TRBV7-9
J gene: TRBJ2-2
D gene: NA
clone size: NA
CDR3 protein: CASSLSWSGTNTGELFF
CDR3 DNA: TGTGCCAGCAGCTTAAGTTGGTCGGGGACGAACACCGGGGAGCTGTTTTTT

V gene: TRBV10-3
J gene: TRBJ1-1
D gene: NA
clone size: few
CDR3 protein: CAISESGVADTEAFF
CDR3 DNA: TGTGCCATCAGTGAGTCTGGGGTCGCGGACACTGAAGCTTTCTTT

V gene: TRBV7-2
J gene: TRBJ2-7
D gene: NA
clone size: NA
CDR3 protein: CASSPPRYSYEQYF
CDR3 DNA: TGTGCCAGCAGCCCCCCCCGTTACTCCTACGAGCAGTACTTC

V gene: TRBV18
J gene: TRBJ1-4
D gene: TRBD1
clone size: NA
CDR3 protein: CASSLGTGLNEKLFF
CDR3 DNA: TGTGCCAGCTCACTTGGGACAGGGCTTAATGAAAAACTGTTTTTT

V gene: TRBV20-1
J gene: TRBJ2-3
D gene: NA
clone size: NA
CDR3 protein: CSASNAVGSDTQYF
CDR3 DNA: TGCAGTGCTAGTAACGCGGTAGGATCAGATACGCAGTATTTT

V gene: TRBV28
J gene: TRBJ1-4
D gene: NA
clone size: NA
CDR3 protein: CASSPPHGTGEKLFF
CDR3 DNA: TGTGCCAGCAGTCCCCCGCATGGGACGGGAGAAAAACTGTTTTTT

V gene: TRBV11-2
J gene: TRBJ1-2
D gene: NA
clone size: NA
CDR3 protein: CASSPGTQAEGYTF
CDR3 DNA: TGTGCCAGCAGCCCCGGGACTCAAGCTGAGGGCTACACCTTC

V gene: TRBV28
J gene: TRBJ2-7
D gene: NA
clone size: once
CDR3 protein: CASRHPREWSYEQYF
CDR3 DNA: TGTGCCAGCAGGCACCCCCGGGAGTGGTCCTACGAGCAGTACTTC

V gene: TRBV3-1/TRBV3-2
J gene: TRBJ1-1
D gene: NA
clone size: once
CDR3 protein: CASSQVPGRNTEAFF
CDR3 DNA: TGTGCCAGCAGCCAAGTGCCAGGGAGGAACACTGAAGCTTTCTTT

V gene: TRBV5-1
J gene: TRBJ1-4
D gene: TRBD1
clone size: NA
CDR3 protein: CASSGGTGGAGEKLFF
CDR3 DNA: TGCGCCAGCAGCGGGGGGACAGGGGGCGCCGGTGAAAAACTGTTTTTT

V gene: TRBV12-3/TRBV12-4
J gene: TRBJ2-3
D gene: NA
clone size: NA
CDR3 protein: CASSQDSDTQYF
CDR3 DNA: TGTGCCAGCAGTCAAGATTCAGATACGCAGTATTTT

V gene: TRBV28
J gene: TRBJ2-1
D gene: NA
clone size: NA
CDR3 protein: CASSFSLGNEQFF
CDR3 DNA: TGTGCCAGCAGTTTTAGCTTAGGTAATGAGCAGTTCTTC

V gene: TRBV19
J gene: TRBJ1-5
D gene: NA
clone size: once
CDR3 protein: CASSPTGSGNQPQHF
CDR3 DNA: TGTGCCAGTAGCCCGACAGGTTCCGGCAATCAGCCCCAGCATTTT

V gene: TRBV28
J gene: TRBJ2-7
D gene: NA
clone size: NA
CDR3 protein: CASSVGTPVLRAQYF
CDR3 DNA: TGTGCCAGCAGCGTCGGGACGCCGGTTTTACGAGCGCAGTACTTC

V gene: TRBV18
J gene: TRBJ1-1
D gene: TRBD1
clone size: NA
CDR3 protein: CASSPNRGRSNTEAFF
CDR3 DNA: TGTGCCAGCTCACCAAACAGGGGGAGGTCTAACACTGAAGCTTTCTTT

V gene: TRBV15
J gene: TRBJ1-4
D gene: NA
clone size: NA
CDR3 protein: CATRQRGAPKEKLFF
CDR3 DNA: TGTGCCACCAGACAAAGGGGAGCCCCTAAAGAAAAACTGTTTTTT

V gene: TRBV5-5
J gene: TRBJ1-1
D gene: NA
clone size: NA
CDR3 protein: CASSLWTSANTEAFF
CDR3 DNA: TGTGCCAGCAGCTTGTGGACATCAGCGAACACTGAAGCTTTCTTT

V gene: TRBV6-5
J gene: TRBJ2-7
D gene: TRBD1
clone size: NA
CDR3 protein: CASVKDRGGRSEQYF
CDR3 DNA: TGTGCCAGTGTCAAGGACAGGGGCGGTAGATCCGAGCAGTACTTC